This T cell receptor (beta chain) was observed in a study of blood T cell repertoires in COVID-19. This CDR3 spans 19 amino acids. Germline V lookup: CDR1 LGHNA, CDR2 YSLEER. V lost 8 bases and J 6 bases, leaving 32 bases between the germline ends. The repertoire was sequenced with immunoSEQ multiplex PCR; TCRdb's copy has only in-frame clones and lacks some. This sample carries 100,000 to 120,000 clones, 65% to 80% of them seen once, and the ten largest clones take approximately 19%. The J gene is TRBJ1-5, the V gene TRBV4-3, with D maybe TRBD1 (5 bases). The sequenced sample consisted of peripheral blood. This TCR derives from a woman in her 70s with acute or convalescent COVID-19. The CDR3 coding sequence is TGCGCCAGCCCCCCGGAACAGCAGGGAAGTCTGTGTTTGGGTCAGCCCCAGCATTTT. Its translation is CASPPEQQGSLCLGQPQHF.